This T cell receptor (beta chain) was profiled in a study of identical twins. Study-wide findings and caveats: Cross-sectional statistical analysis was relied on for the conclusions, without the same donors being followed. There was an excess of low generation probability in the out-of-frame alpha sequences that twins shared. Models underestimated how often monozygotic twins shared out-of-frame TCR alpha. Out-of-frame beta chain sequences displayed weaker excess sharing between twins.

The V gene's germline CDR1 is SGHNT and CDR2 YYREEE (reference sequence). This CDR3 is 22 amino acids long. Trimming at V came to 4 bases and at J to 4 bases, leaving 31 bases not matched to a gene. TCRdb reprocessed the 5' RACE reads via MiXCR and lists one record per CDR3 protein. The sample holds approximately 590,000 distinct CDR3 sequences; 9.6% are singletons and the top ten take around 3.1%. As to this clonotype: Its antigen is as yet unknown.

These same data were also listed under a study on yellow fever vaccine responses in identical twins.

V and J are TRBV5-4 and TRBJ2-7; 8 nucleotides align to TRBD2. Material: PBMCs. The source of this sequence is a woman younger than 35 in good health. CDR3 in amino acids: CASSRGTGHSGGSSSSLYEQYF. The CDR3 DNA sequence: TGTGCCAGCAGCAGAGGGACTGGTCACTCGGGAGGGTCGTCTAGCTCCCTTTACGAGCAGTACTTC.